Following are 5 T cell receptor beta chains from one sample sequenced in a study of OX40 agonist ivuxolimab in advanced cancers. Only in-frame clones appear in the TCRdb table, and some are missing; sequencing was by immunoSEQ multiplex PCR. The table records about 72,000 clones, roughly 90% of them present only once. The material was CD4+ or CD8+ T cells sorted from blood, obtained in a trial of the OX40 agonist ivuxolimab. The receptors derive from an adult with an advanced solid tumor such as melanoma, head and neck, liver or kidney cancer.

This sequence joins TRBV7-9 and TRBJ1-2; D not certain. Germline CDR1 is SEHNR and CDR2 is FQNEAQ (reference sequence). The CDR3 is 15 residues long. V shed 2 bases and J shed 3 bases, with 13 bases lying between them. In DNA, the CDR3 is TGTGCCAGCAGCTTATGGCCCACAGAGGACTATGGCTACACCTTC. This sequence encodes CASSLWPTEDYGYTF.

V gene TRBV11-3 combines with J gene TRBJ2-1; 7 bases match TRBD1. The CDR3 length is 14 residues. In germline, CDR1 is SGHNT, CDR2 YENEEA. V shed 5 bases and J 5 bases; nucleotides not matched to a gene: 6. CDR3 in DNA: TGTGCCAGCAGCCTACAGGGGTCCCACAATGAGCAGTTCTTC. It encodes CASSLQGSHNEQFF.

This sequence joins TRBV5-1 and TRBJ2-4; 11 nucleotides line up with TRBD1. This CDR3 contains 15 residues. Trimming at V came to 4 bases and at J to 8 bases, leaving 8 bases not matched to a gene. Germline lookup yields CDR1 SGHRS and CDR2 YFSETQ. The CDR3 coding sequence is TGCGCCAGCAGCCCGGACAGGGGGCGTGTCGACATTCAGTACTTC. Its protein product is CASSPDRGRVDIQYF.

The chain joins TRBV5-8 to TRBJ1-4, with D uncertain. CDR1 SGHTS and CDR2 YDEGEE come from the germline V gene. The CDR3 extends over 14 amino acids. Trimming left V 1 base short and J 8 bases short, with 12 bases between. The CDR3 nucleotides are TGTGCCAGCAGCTTGAGGCAGCTTGGGGAAAAACTGTTTTTT. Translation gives CASSLRQLGEKLFF.

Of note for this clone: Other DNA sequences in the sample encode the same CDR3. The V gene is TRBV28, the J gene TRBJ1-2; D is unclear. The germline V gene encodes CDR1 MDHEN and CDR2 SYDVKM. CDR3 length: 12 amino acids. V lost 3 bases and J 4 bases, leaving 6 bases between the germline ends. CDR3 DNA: TGTGCCAGCAGTTTGACATCCTATGGCTACACCTTC. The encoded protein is CASSLTSYGYTF.